This T cell receptor beta chain was recorded in a study of blood T cell repertoires in COVID-19. Looking at the study overall: Samples came from the United States, Italy and Spain, spanning acute and convalescent COVID-19. From T cells, B-cell-depleted T cells, or PBMCs came the material, which was cDNA or gDNA.

Germline lookup yields CDR1 DFQATT and CDR2 SNEGSKA (reference sequence). CDR3 size: 11 residues. V shed 1 base, J shed 11 bases, and the junction held 2 bases outside the gene matches. In the authors' methods: Estimation of nucleated cell counts relied on the amplification of reference gene primers. Sequenced by immunoSEQ multiplex PCR; TCRdb stores in-frame clones only, minus some. V and J calls and clone size come straight from that table; D and trimming were deduced from the DNA. The top ten clones hold approximately 4.8% of a sample with 200,000 to 250,000 clones, 70% to 90% of them seen once. This receptor was identified in a man in his forties or fifties with acute or convalescent COVID-19. Material: peripheral blood. The genes are TRBV20-1 and TRBJ1-1, with 9 bases that match TRBD1. Written as DNA, the CDR3 is TGCAGTGCTAGAGGGACAGGGGACGCTTTCTTT. It translates to CSARGTGDAFF.